The entry below gives a single TCR beta chain sequence along with its context. The sample originates from a study of shared clonotypes between healthy human individuals. From germline, CDR1 is MNHEY and CDR2 SVGAGI. This CDR3 region has 15 residues. V dropped 5 bases and J dropped 4; count of bases not matched to a gene: 7. Terminally differentiated effector memory CD45RA+ cells were left out of the naive CD8 fraction, which was CD45RO-negative and positively selected for CCR7. Libraries were prepared by immunoSEQ multiplex PCR; TCRdb keeps only in-frame clonotypes and omits some of them. The repertoire consists of around 2,000,000 clones, with roughly 91% occurring once and the leading ten covering around 1.7%.

The sequence was obtained from a man aged 18 to 30 in good health. Some clones in this sample may be carry-over from other donors' samples. The specimen sequenced was naive CD8+ T cells from PBMCs. The chain joins TRBV6-5 to TRBJ2-2, with 7 bases matching TRBD2. CDR3: CASSRSGTGTGELFF. The CDR3 coding sequence is TGTGCCAGCAGTCGAAGCGGGACGGGCACCGGGGAGCTGTTTTTT.